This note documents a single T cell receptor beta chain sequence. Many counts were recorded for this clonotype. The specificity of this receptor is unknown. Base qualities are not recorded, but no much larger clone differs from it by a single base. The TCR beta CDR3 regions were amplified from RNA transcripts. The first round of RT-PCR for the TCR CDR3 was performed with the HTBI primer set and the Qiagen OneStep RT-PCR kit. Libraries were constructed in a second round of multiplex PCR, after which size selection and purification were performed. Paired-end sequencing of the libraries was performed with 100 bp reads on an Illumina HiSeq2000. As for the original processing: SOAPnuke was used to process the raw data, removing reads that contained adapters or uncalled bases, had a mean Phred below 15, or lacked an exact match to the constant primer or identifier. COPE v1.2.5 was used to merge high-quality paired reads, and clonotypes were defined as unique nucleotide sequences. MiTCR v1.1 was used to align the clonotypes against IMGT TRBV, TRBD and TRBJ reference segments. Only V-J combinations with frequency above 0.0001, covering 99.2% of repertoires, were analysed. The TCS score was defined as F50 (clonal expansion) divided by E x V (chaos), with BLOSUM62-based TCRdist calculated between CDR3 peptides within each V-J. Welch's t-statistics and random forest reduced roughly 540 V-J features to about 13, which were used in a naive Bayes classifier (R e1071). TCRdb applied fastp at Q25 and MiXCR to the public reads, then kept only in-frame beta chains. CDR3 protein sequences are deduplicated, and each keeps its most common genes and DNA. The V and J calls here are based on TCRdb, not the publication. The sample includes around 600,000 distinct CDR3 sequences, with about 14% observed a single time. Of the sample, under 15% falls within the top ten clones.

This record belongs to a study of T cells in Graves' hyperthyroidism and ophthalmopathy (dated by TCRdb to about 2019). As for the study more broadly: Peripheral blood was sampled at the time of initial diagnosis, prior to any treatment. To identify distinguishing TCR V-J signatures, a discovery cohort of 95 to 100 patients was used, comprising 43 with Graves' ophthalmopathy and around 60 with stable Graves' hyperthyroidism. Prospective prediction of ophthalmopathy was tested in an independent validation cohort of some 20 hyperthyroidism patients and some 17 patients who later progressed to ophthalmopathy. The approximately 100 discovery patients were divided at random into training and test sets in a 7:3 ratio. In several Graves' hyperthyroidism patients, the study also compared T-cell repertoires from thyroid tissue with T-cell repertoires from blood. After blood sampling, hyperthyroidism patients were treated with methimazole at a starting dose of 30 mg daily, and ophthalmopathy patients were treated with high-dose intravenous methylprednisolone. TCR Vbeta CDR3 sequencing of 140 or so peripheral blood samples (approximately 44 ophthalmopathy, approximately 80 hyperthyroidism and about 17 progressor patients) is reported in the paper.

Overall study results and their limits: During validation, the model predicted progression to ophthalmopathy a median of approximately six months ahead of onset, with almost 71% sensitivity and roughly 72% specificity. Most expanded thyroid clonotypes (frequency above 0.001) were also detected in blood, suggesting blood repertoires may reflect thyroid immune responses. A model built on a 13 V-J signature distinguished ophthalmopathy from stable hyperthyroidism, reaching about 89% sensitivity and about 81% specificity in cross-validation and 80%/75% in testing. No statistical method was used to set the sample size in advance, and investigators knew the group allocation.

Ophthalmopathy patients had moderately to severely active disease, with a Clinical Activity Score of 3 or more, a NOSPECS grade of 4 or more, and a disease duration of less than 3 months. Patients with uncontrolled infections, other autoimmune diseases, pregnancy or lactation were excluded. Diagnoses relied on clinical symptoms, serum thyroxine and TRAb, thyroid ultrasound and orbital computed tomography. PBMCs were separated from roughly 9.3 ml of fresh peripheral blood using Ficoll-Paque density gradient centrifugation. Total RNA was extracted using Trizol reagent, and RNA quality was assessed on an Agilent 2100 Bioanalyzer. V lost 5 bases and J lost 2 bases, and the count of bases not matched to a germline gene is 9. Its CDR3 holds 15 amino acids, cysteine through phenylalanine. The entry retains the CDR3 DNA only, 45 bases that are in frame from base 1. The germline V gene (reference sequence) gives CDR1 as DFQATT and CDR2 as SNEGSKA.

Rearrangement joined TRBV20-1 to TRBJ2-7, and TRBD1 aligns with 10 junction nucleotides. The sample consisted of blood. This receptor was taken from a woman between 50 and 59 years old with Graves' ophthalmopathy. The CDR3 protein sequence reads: CSAGGGGQGAYEQYF. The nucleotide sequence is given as TGCAGTGCTGGGGGCGGTGGACAGGGGGCCTACGAGCAGTACTTC.